The present TCR beta chain was sequenced within a study of CD8 T cells in ankylosing spondylitis. Whole-study findings and limits: Disease-associated clones were reportedly significantly overrepresented in matched ankylosing spondylitis synovial fluid. Ankylosing spondylitis blood seemed to carry a telltale TCR beta motif made of about 8 highly homologous variants. Disease-linked clones proved CD8+ and comparatively uncommon in peripheral blood.

As to this clonotype: Its specificity is unknown.

It was by quantitative 5'-RACE with molecular barcodes that TCR beta libraries were made. A single record per CDR3 protein comes from TCRdb applying MiXCR to the 5' RACE reads. The profile shows hundreds of thousands of distinct CDR3 sequences, approximately 10% of them singletons. Germline values: CDR1 MDHEN, CDR2 SYDVKM. V lost 4 bases and J lost 5; bases outside the gene matches: 14. There are 16 residues in the CDR3. The V call is TRBV28, the J call TRBJ2-7; 7 nucleotides line up with TRBD1. The source material was blood, either unsorted or a sorted T cell fraction (not recorded which). This TCR was recovered from a male donor with ankylosing spondylitis. The CDR3 DNA is TGTGCCAGCAGTTCTTACAGGGGTAGTCGGACCGACGAGCAGTACTTC. Its protein is CASSSYRGSRTDEQYF.